These 24 T cell receptor beta chains came from one sample sequenced in a study of T cell responses to AZD1222 COVID-19 vaccine. Sequenced by immunoSEQ multiplex PCR; TCRdb stores in-frame clones only, minus some. The sample lists some 130,000 clones; approximately 91% were seen once. The material was peripheral blood, obtained 28 days after the second AZD1222 dose. These receptor sequences come from an adult who received the AZD1222 COVID-19 vaccine.

V usage is TRBV21-1 and J usage is TRBJ1-4; TRBD1, the table's D call, was not compared with the DNA. TRBV21-1 is marked as a pseudogene. CDR3 length: 18 residues. The CDR3 loop is CASSKGRGGHSTNEKLFF. For the CDR3, the DNA is TGTGCCAGCAGCAAAGGTCGAGGGGGTCATTCAACTAATGAAAAACTGTTTTTT.

V and J are TRBV4-2 and TRBJ1-2; possible D gene TRBD1, 5 bases. V was trimmed by 3 bases and J by 5 bases, leaving 10 bases between them. Germline CDR1 is LGHNA and CDR2 is YNFKEQ. The CDR3 has 13 amino acids. CDR3 bases: TGTGCCAGCAGCCAGGATCAGGGATATGGCTACACCTTC. Its translation: CASSQDQGYGYTF.

This chain uses TRBV6-1 with TRBJ2-1, with D possibly matching TRBD2 (5 bases). Looked up from germline, CDR1 is MNHNS and CDR2 is SASEGT. V was pared by 4 bases and J by 7 bases, with 20 bases between. The CDR3 extends over 16 amino acids. Here the CDR3 reads CASSGPSGGSSNEQFF. For the CDR3, the DNA is TGTGCCAGCAGTGGGCCCTCGGGTGGGAGCTCTAATGAGCAGTTCTTC.

The rearrangement uses TRBV24-1 and TRBJ1-4; 10 nucleotides align to TRBD1. The length of the CDR3 is 18 residues. CDR1 and CDR2 (germline): KGHDR, SFDVKD. Losses at the gene ends were 5 bases for V and 0 bases for J; bases not matched to a gene: 8. CDR3 amino acids: CATSATGTGDTTNEKLFF. The CDR3 nucleotides read TGTGCCACCAGTGCGACCGGGACAGGGGATACAACTAATGAAAAACTGTTTTTT.

The chain couples TRBV5-8 to TRBJ1-5, with D tentatively TRBD1 (6 bases). Germline V CDR1 and CDR2: SGHTS, YDEGEE. There are 14 residues in the CDR3. With 6 bases removed from V and 5 bases from J, the gap between germline ends came to 15 bases. The CDR3 loop is CASNEGHPDQPQHF. In DNA, the CDR3 is TGTGCCAGCAACGAGGGACACCCGGATCAGCCCCAGCATTTT. Drawing the rest from reference TRBV5-8 and TRBJ1-5, the complete variable domain is EAGVTQSPTHLIKTRGQQATLRCSPISGHTSVYWYQQALGLGLQFLLWYDEGEERNRGNFPPRFSGRQFPNYSSELNVNALELEDSALYLCASNEGHPDQPQHFGDGTRLSIL.

This chain connects TRBV3-1 (or the pseudogene TRBV3-2) to TRBJ2-5, with D maybe TRBD1 (6 bases). CDR3 length: 13 residues. V lost 2 bases and J lost 7, with 11 bases in between. Germline V CDR1 and CDR2: LGHDT, YNNKEL (reference sequence). The CDR3 is CASSQLQGWTQYF. The CDR3 nucleotides are TGTGCCAGCAGCCAATTGCAGGGGTGGACCCAGTACTTC.

The chain employs TRBV7-9 and TRBJ2-3; no clear D gene. Germline V gene lookup returns CDR1 SEHNR and CDR2 FQNEAQ (reference sequence). V was trimmed by 1 base and J by 12 bases, leaving 11 bases between them. CDR3 length equals 12 residues. CDR3 DNA: TGTGCCAGCAGCTTAGATGGGCCAGTTCAGTATTTT. This sequence encodes CASSLDGPVQYF.

The chain recombines TRBV7-2 with TRBJ2-1; D remains unclear. Trimming left V 1 base short and J 4 bases short, with 8 bases between. Germline loops: CDR1 SGHTA, CDR2 FQGNSA. The CDR3 extends over 14 amino acids. CDR3 loop: CASSLEGFYNEQFF. The DNA of the CDR3 is TGTGCCAGCAGCTTAGAGGGTTTTTACAATGAGCAGTTCTTC.

The chain recombines TRBV28 with TRBJ2-1; 7 nucleotides match TRBD2. The CDR3 spans 15 residues. The germline V gene encodes CDR1 MDHEN and CDR2 SYDVKM. Trimming at V came to 5 bases and at J to 0 bases, leaving 4 bases not matched to a gene. The CDR3 sequence is CASSAAGSSYNEQFF. CDR3 sequence (DNA): TGTGCCAGCAGTGCAGCGGGGAGCTCCTACAATGAGCAGTTCTTC.

The CDR3 nucleotides are TGTGCCAGCAGCTTCAAGATCCAGTCCGAGCAGTACTTC. Protein product: CASSFKIQSEQYF. This chain uses TRBV7-8 with TRBJ2-7; D unclear. V lost 3 bases, J lost 6 bases, and 12 bases lay in between. The CDR3 is 13 amino acids. Germline CDR1 is SGHVS and CDR2 is FQNEAQ. Variable domain in full (rest from reference TRBV7-8 and TRBJ2-7): GAGVSQSPRYKVAKRGQDVALRCDPISGHVSLFWYQQALGQGPEFLTYFQNEAQLDKSGLPSDRFFAERPEGSVSTLKIQRTQQEDSAVYLCASSFKIQSEQYFGPGTRLTVT.

The chain recombines TRBV10-3 with TRBJ1-2; D gene ambiguous. From germline, CDR1 is ENHRY and CDR2 SYGVKD. V dropped 8 bases and J dropped 0 bases, with 13 bases sitting between them. The CDR3 runs 14 residues. The DNA of the CDR3 is TGTGCCATCCGACGGGCAACGTCTAACTATGGCTACACCTTC. Protein: CAIRRATSNYGYTF.

The genes are TRBV4-1 and TRBJ2-1, with D uncertain. Germline CDR1 is MGHRA and CDR2 is YSYEKL. The V end was cut by 7 bases, the J end by 0 bases, with 10 bases between. There are 14 residues in the CDR3. CDR3 loop: CASNQESSYNEQFF. The CDR3 nucleotides are TGCGCCAGCAACCAGGAGAGCTCCTACAATGAGCAGTTCTTC.

The chain is built from TRBV7-9 and TRBJ1-2; 11 bases agree with TRBD1. Germline assignment: CDR1 SEHNR and CDR2 FQNEAQ (reference sequence). The CDR3 consists of 14 residues. Unmatched junction bases numbered 6, after V lost 8 bases and J lost 4 bases. CDR3 loop: CASESGTGGYGYTF. In DNA form, the CDR3 reads TGTGCCAGCGAGAGCGGGACAGGGGGCTATGGCTACACCTTC. The variable domain in full, with the rest retrieved from reference TRBV7-9 and TRBJ1-2, is DTGVSQNPRHKITKRGQNVTFRCDPISEHNRLYWYRQTLGQGPEFLTYFQNEAQLEKSRLLSDRFSAERPKGSFSTLEIQRTEQGDSAMYLCASESGTGGYGYTFGSGTRLTVV.

J is TRBJ1-5 and V is TRBV21-1; the table calls TRBD1, which could not be checked here. TRBV21-1 is noted as a pseudogene. This CDR3 has 16 residues. CDR3 amino acids: CASSNYRGGSNQPQHF. DNA for the CDR3: TGTGCCAGCAGCAATTATAGGGGTGGAAGCAATCAGCCCCAGCATTTT.

CDR3 protein: CASSLAPGLYGYTF. CDR3 bases: TGTGCCAGCAGTTTAGCCCCTGGACTTTATGGCTACACCTTC. V usage is TRBV28 and J usage is TRBJ1-2; D remains unclear. Germline V gene sequence: CDR1 MDHEN, CDR2 SYDVKM. Deletions cut 2 bases from V and 5 bases from J, with 12 bases between. This CDR3 has 14 residues.

This chain uses TRBV7-9 with TRBJ1-2; tentative D call: TRBD1 (5 bases). V was clipped by 5 bases and J by 3 bases, with 19 bases between them. Germline-derived CDR1 and CDR2 are SEHNR and FQNEAQ (reference sequence). CDR3 length: 16 residues. CDR3 sequence: CASSPLGGRPYYGYTF. The CDR3 nucleotides are TGTGCCAGCAGCCCTCTGGGGGGGAGACCCTACTATGGCTACACCTTC. Using reference TRBV7-9 and TRBJ1-2 for the parts outside the CDR3, the full variable domain is DTGVSQNPRHKITKRGQNVTFRCDPISEHNRLYWYRQTLGQGPEFLTYFQNEAQLEKSRLLSDRFSAERPKGSFSTLEIQRTEQGDSAMYLCASSPLGGRPYYGYTFGSGTRLTVV.

This clone has a single count. This chain joins TRBV5-8 and TRBJ1-2, with TRBD1 identical over 9 bases. Germline trimming cut 5 bases from V and 4 bases from J; bases unmatched to any gene: 6. The CDR3 is made up of 14 amino acids. Germline V CDR1 and CDR2: SGHTS, YDEGEE. CDR3 nucleotide sequence: TGTGCCAGCAGAACGACAGGGGGAGGCTATGGCTACACCTTC. It encodes CASRTTGGGYGYTF.

The chain is built from TRBV5-4 and TRBJ1-5, with D unclear. The CDR3 has 13 amino acids. The germline CDR1 and CDR2 sequences are SGHNT and YYREEE (reference sequence). With 0 bases removed from V and 5 bases from J, the gap between germline ends came to 6 bases. CDR3 region: CASSLDPHQPQHF. CDR3 DNA sequence: TGTGCCAGCAGCTTGGACCCCCATCAGCCCCAGCATTTT. The variable domain in full, with the rest retrieved from reference TRBV5-4 and TRBJ1-5, is ETGVTQSPTHLIKTRGQQVTLRCSSQSGHNTVSWYQQALGQGPQFIFQYYREEENGRGNFPPRFSGLQFPNYSSELNVNALELDDSALYLCASSLDPHQPQHFGDGTRLSIL.

This clone was observed a single time. The CDR3 DNA follows: TGCAGTGCTAGTCACCAAGATACGCAGTATTTT. Translated: CSASHQDTQYF. The J gene is TRBJ2-3, the V gene TRBV20-1; D gene ambiguous. CDR1 is DFQATT and CDR2 is SNEGSKA in the germline V gene (reference sequence). Trimming cost V 3 bases and J 5 bases, with 6 bases left between them. This CDR3 region has 11 residues.

V gene TRBV7-8 combines with J gene TRBJ2-3; TRBD2 agrees at 7 bases. J was trimmed by 2 bases and V by 4 bases; bases with no gene match: 9. Germline loops: CDR1 SGHVS, CDR2 FQNEAQ. The CDR3 runs to 16 residues. The CDR3 spells CASSYRASGNTDTQYF. CDR3 nucleotides: TGTGCCAGCAGCTATAGGGCTAGCGGAAACACAGATACGCAGTATTTT. The entire variable domain, with the rest obtained from reference TRBV7-8 and TRBJ2-3, is as follows: GAGVSQSPRYKVAKRGQDVALRCDPISGHVSLFWYQQALGQGPEFLTYFQNEAQLDKSGLPSDRFFAERPEGSVSTLKIQRTQQEDSAVYLCASSYRASGNTDTQYFGPGTRLTVL.

The rearrangement links TRBV12-2 to TRBJ2-5; no check of the table's D call, TRBD2, against the DNA was made. TRBV12-2 is given as a pseudogene. The CDR3 totals 13 residues. Here the CDR3 DNA reads TGTGCAAGTCGCCGAGACTACGGGGAGACCCAGTACTTC. Translation gives CASRRDYGETQYF.

The V call is TRBV5-1, the J call TRBJ1-2; D uncertain. There are 13 residues in the CDR3. The ends were cut back, 4 bases at V and 8 bases at J, with 15 bases in the middle. The germline CDR1 and CDR2 sequences are SGHRS and YFSETQ. CDR3 residues: CASSLTDGSGYTF. The CDR3, as DNA: TGCGCCAGCAGCCTAACGGACGGGAGCGGCTACACCTTC.

This chain connects TRBV19 to TRBJ2-7, with D maybe TRBD1 (6 bases). The germline V gene encodes CDR1 LNHDA and CDR2 SQIVND (reference sequence). The CDR3 is 13 residues long. The ends were cut back, 5 bases at V and 0 bases at J, with 8 bases in the middle. The CDR3 is CASSRQDSYEQYF. CDR3 nucleotide sequence: TGTGCCAGTAGTCGACAGGACTCCTACGAGCAGTACTTC.

This clone was counted between two and nine times. The chain carries TRBV19 and TRBJ1-4; possible D gene TRBD1, 6 bases. Germline V gives CDR1 LNHDA, CDR2 SQIVND (reference sequence). CDR3 length: 17 amino acids. Trimming removed 5 bases from V and 2 bases from J, with 18 bases in between. The CDR3 spells CASSPPPDRSTNEKLFF. The CDR3, as DNA: TGTGCCAGTAGTCCCCCCCCAGACAGGTCCACTAATGAAAAACTGTTTTTT.